These 16 T cell receptor beta chains came from one sample sequenced in a study of TIL therapy for anti-PD-1-resistant metastatic lung cancer. Sequencing used immunoSEQ v3. The data were produced by immunoSEQ multiplex PCR, yet TCRdb's version contains in-frame clones alone and is incomplete. The sample records 25,000 to 40,000 clones, 60% to 80% being singletons. Time point specified: pre-treatment sample, taken before nivolumab and TIL therapy. The material was blood, obtained at baseline. These receptors were collected from a woman aged 30 to 85 with non-small cell lung cancer.

The chain couples TRBV5-6 to TRBJ2-3, with D possibly matching TRBD2 (5 bases). Trimming took 0 bases from V and 2 from J, leaving 16 bases between them. The CDR3 spans 17 residues. Germline V gene sequence: CDR1 SGHDT, CDR2 YYEEEE. The CDR3: CASSLASGLAFTDTQYF. CDR3 DNA: TGTGCCAGCAGCTTGGCCAGTGGACTGGCGTTCACAGATACGCAGTATTTT.

The chain links TRBV9 to TRBJ2-3; TRBD2 might be the D (5 bases). This CDR3 has 15 residues. CDR1 SGDLS and CDR2 YYNGEE come from the germline V gene. The V end lost 4 bases, the J end lost 3 bases, and 15 bases lay between the germline ends. The CDR3 bases are TGTGCCAGCAGCCAGAGCGGATTGCAAACAGATACGCAGTATTTT. Translation gives CASSQSGLQTDTQYF.

The chain recombines TRBV6-5 with TRBJ2-7; D might be TRBD2 (5 bases). V was clipped by 7 bases and J by 5 bases, with 18 bases between them. This CDR3 has 14 residues. Looked up from germline, CDR1 is MNHEY and CDR2 is SVGAGI. DNA for the CDR3: TGTGCCAGCACCTCCCCGAGAGGGCCCCACGAGCAGTACTTC. Amino acid sequence: CASTSPRGPHEQYF.

This clone was observed a handful of times. CDR3 DNA: TGTGCCAGCAGCTTGGTCGTCGGGGAGCTGTTTTTT. This translates into CASSLVVGELFF. The chain recombines TRBV5-6 with TRBJ2-2, with D hard to call. This CDR3 is built from 12 residues. CDR1 SGHDT and CDR2 YYEEEE come from the germline V gene. Between the trimmed V and J ends, which lost 0 bases and 7 bases, there was a span of 4 bases.

CDR3 coding DNA: TGTGCCAGCAGTTACCCCAGGGGTTCAACCGGGGAGCTGTTTTTT. Translating gives CASSYPRGSTGELFF. This sequence joins TRBV6-6 and TRBJ2-2; D may be TRBD1 (6 bases). The germline V gene encodes CDR1 MNHNY and CDR2 SVGAGI (reference sequence). CDR3 size: 15 residues. The germline V and J ends were trimmed by 2 bases and 5 bases, with 12 bases remaining between them.

This sequence joins TRBV7-8 and TRBJ2-4; D is possibly TRBD1 (6 bases). Germline CDR1 SGHVS, CDR2 FQNEAQ. The CDR3 runs 16 residues. V was cut by 6 bases and J by 4 bases, with 19 bases left in between. CDR3 DNA: TGTGCCAGCAGTAACCGACTTACAGGGAGAAAAAACATTCAGTACTTC. Its protein product is CASSNRLTGRKNIQYF.

The rearrangement joins TRBV28 to TRBJ2-1; D gene uncertain. This CDR3 contains 13 residues. V lost 11 bases, J lost 4 bases, and 15 bases lay in between. Per the germline V gene, CDR1 is MDHEN and CDR2 is SYDVKM. CDR3 protein: CAARAALYNEQFF. In nucleotides, the CDR3 is TGTGCCGCCCGGGCAGCGCTTTACAATGAGCAGTTCTTC.

V gene TRBV6-1 combines with J gene TRBJ2-5, with a weak D call TRBD1 (5 bases). The germline CDR1 and CDR2 sequences are MNHNS and SASEGT. V dropped 2 bases and J dropped 2 bases, with 15 bases sitting between them. This CDR3 spans 16 amino acids. DNA of the CDR3: TGTGCCAGCAGTGAACTCGGCAGGGCCGGACAAGAGACCCAGTACTTC. It specifies CASSELGRAGQETQYF.

The chain joins TRBV15 to TRBJ2-3; 7 bases fit TRBD1. Trimming took 3 bases from V and 2 from J; bases not matched to a gene: 11. The CDR3 length is 17 residues. Per the germline V gene, CDR1 is LNHNV and CDR2 is YYDKDF (reference sequence). CDR3 sequence (DNA): TGTGCCACCAGCAGGTCCAAGGGGGCGGTTAACACAGATACGCAGTATTTT. Translation: CATSRSKGAVNTDTQYF.

A remark on this clone: Other nucleotide sequences in the sample specify the same CDR3. The chain has TRBV13 and TRBJ1-1; D perhaps matches TRBD1 (5 bases). Per the germline V gene, CDR1 is PRHDT and CDR2 is FYEKMQ (reference sequence). Trimming took 6 bases from V and 5 from J, leaving 13 bases between them. This CDR3 region has 13 residues. CDR3 amino acids: CASRRTGGTEAFF. CDR3 sequence (DNA): TGTGCCAGCAGACGAACCGGGGGAACTGAAGCTTTCTTT.

This clone counts as medium-sized (0.01 to 0.1%). The chain uses TRBV4-1 and TRBJ2-7, with TRBD2 matching 10 bases. Germline V gene lookup returns CDR1 MGHRA and CDR2 YSYEKL. The CDR3 consists of 14 residues. V dropped 4 bases and J dropped 7; count of bases not matched to a gene: 7. The CDR3 reads CASSRLLGLAEQYF. The CDR3 bases are TGCGCCAGCAGCCGTCTGTTGGGACTAGCGGAGCAGTACTTC.

This clone was observed a few times. The chain combines TRBV7-9 with TRBJ2-1; 13 positions agree with TRBD2. CDR3 size: 15 residues. The J segment lost 7 bases and the V segment lost 3 bases, leaving 3 bases of the junction unmatched. Germline CDR1 reads SEHNR; CDR2 reads FQNEAQ (reference sequence). DNA for the CDR3: TGTGCCAGCAGCTTCTCGGGACTAGCGGGGAATGAGCAGTTCTTC. Translating it yields CASSFSGLAGNEQFF. Combining the CDR3 with reference TRBV7-9 and TRBJ2-1 gives the whole variable domain DTGVSQNPRHKITKRGQNVTFRCDPISEHNRLYWYRQTLGQGPEFLTYFQNEAQLEKSRLLSDRFSAERPKGSFSTLEIQRTEQGDSAMYLCASSFSGLAGNEQFFGPGTRLTVL.

A few counts support this clone. The rearrangement joins TRBV5-6 to TRBJ1-5; a possible D gene is TRBD1 (6 bases). The ends were cut back, 3 bases at V and 3 bases at J, with 10 bases in the middle. The CDR3 consists of 14 residues. Germline V gene data show CDR1 as SGHDT and CDR2 as YYEEEE. CDR3 loop: CASSSQGSNQPQHF. The CDR3 coding sequence is TGTGCCAGCAGCTCTCAGGGGTCCAATCAGCCCCAGCATTTT.

The chain employs TRBV2 and TRBJ2-1; D is possibly TRBD1 or TRBD2 (6 bases each). The CDR3 runs 15 residues. With 1 base removed from V and 9 bases from J, the gap between germline ends came to 16 bases. In germline, CDR1 is SNHLY, CDR2 FYNNEI. The CDR3 nucleotides read TGTGCCAGCAGTGAAGGGGGGGCAGGGGCCCCTGAGCAGTTCTTC. It specifies CASSEGGAGAPEQFF.

The genes are TRBV2 and TRBJ1-1; D perhaps matches TRBD1 (6 bases). The germline V gene encodes CDR1 SNHLY and CDR2 FYNNEI. V dropped 6 bases and J dropped 6 bases, with 11 bases sitting between them. CDR3 size: 12 residues. CDR3 protein: CASRGGKAEAFF. DNA for the CDR3: TGTGCCAGCAGAGGGGGAAAGGCTGAAGCTTTCTTT.

V usage is TRBV5-1 and J usage is TRBJ1-2; D remains unclear. With 4 bases removed from V and 3 bases from J, the gap between germline ends came to 7 bases. Germline-derived CDR1 and CDR2 are SGHRS and YFSETQ. This CDR3 has 12 amino acids. The CDR3 reads CASSGNDYGYTF. CDR3 sequence (DNA): TGCGCCAGCAGCGGGAATGACTATGGCTACACCTTC.